This T cell receptor (beta chain) was sequenced for a study of molecular identifiers for immune sequencing clone quantification. The germline gives CDR1 LGHDT, CDR2 YNNKEL (reference sequence). V lost 2 bases and J 5 bases, leaving 3 bases between the germline ends. The CDR3 has 12 residues. One entry per CDR3 protein, called by TCRdb with MiXCR from the PCR reads. The sample has about half a million distinct CDR3 sequences, roughly 25% seen once. Naive CD8 library inputs spanned about 17,000 to 1,000,000 sorted cells and 10%, 30% or 50% RNA. Whole-study findings and limits: Clones of above 20 RNA copies carried over 98% of effector molecules; in naive cells they carried under 1%.

Turning to this clonotype: The antigen is unknown. A much larger clone differs by one base, so this may be a read error.

The clonotype originates from a human donor in good health. Some libraries in this study had Jurkat cell RNA spiked in. Sequencing was performed on naive CD8+ T cells from blood, with Jurkat cell RNA spiked in. Subset described: FACS-sorted CD8+CD4-CCR7+CD45RA+ naive T cells. This rearrangement joins TRBV3-1 to TRBJ2-2; unclear D gene. CDR3 region: CASSQTTGELFF. The CDR3 region has the DNA TGTGCCAGCAGCCAAACGACCGGGGAGCTGTTTTTT.